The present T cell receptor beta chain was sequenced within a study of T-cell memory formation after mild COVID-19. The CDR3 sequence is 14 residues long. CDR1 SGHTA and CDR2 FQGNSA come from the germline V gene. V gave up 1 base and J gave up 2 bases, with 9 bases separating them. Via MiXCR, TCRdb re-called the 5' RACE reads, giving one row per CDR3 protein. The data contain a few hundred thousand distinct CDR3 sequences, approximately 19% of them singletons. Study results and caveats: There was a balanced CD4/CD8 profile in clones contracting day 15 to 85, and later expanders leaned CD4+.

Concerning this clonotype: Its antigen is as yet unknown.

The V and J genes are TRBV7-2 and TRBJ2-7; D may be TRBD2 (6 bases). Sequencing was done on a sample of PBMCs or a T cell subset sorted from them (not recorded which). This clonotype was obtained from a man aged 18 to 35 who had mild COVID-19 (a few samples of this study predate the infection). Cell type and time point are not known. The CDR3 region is CASSLGSGAYEQYF. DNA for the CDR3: TGTGCCAGCAGCTTAGGATCGGGAGCCTACGAGCAGTACTTC.